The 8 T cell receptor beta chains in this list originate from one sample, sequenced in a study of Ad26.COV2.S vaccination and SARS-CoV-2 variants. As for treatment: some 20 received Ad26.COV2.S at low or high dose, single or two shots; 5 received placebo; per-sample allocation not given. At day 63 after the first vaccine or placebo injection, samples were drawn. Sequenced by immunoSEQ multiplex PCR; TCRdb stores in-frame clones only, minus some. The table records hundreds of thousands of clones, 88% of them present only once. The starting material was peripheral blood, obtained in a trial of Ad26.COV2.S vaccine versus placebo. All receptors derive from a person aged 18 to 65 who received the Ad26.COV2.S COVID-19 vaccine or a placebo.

The CDR3 nucleotides read TGTGCCTGGAGTGTAGGAGGCAGAAACTATGGCTACACCTTC. This codes for CAWSVGGRNYGYTF. This sequence joins TRBV30 and TRBJ1-2, with D unclear. This CDR3 is built from 14 residues. Trimming left V 0 bases short and J 2 bases short, with 10 bases between. Germline V gene sequence: CDR1 GTSNPN, CDR2 SVGIG (reference sequence).

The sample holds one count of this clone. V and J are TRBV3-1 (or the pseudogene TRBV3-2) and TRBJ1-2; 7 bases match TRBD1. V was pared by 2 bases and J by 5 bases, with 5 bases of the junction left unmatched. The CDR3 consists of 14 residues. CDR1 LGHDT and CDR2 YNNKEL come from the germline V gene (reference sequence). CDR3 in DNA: TGTGCCAGCAGCCAACAGACAGGGCAATATGGCTACACCTTC. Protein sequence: CASSQQTGQYGYTF.

CDR3 sequence (DNA): TGTGCCGTCGTGAAGTATGGGGGGGAGACCCAGTACTTC. Translated, it gives CAVVKYGGETQYF. The rearrangement uses TRBV28 and TRBJ2-5; tentatively, D is TRBD2 (6 bases). The germline gives CDR1 MDHEN, CDR2 SYDVKM. V lost 11 bases and J 5 bases, leaving 18 bases between the germline ends. This CDR3 comprises 13 residues.

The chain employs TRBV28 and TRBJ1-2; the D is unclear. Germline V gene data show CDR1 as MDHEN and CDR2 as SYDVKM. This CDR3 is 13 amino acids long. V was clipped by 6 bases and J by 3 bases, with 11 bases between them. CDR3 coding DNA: TGTGCCAGCAGCCAAACGAGGGACTATGGCTACACCTTC. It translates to CASSQTRDYGYTF.

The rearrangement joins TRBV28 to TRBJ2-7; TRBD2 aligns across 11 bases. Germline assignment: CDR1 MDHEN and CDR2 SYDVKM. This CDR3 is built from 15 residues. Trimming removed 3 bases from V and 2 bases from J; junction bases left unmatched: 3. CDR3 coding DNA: TGTGCCAGCAGTTTGACTAGCGGGACCCCCTACGAGCAGTACTTC. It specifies CASSLTSGTPYEQYF.

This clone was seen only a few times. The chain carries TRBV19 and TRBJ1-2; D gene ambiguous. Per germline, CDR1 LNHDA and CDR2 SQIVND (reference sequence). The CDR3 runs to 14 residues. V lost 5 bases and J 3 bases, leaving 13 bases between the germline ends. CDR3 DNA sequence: TGTGCCAGTAGTGCGACGACCCTGTACTATGGCTACACCTTC. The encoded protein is CASSATTLYYGYTF. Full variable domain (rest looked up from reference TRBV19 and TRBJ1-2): DGGITQSPKYLFRKEGQNVTLSCEQNLNHDAMYWYRQDPGQGLRLIYYSQIVNDFQKGDIAEGYSVSREKKESFPLTVTSAQKNPTAFYLCASSATTLYYGYTFGSGTRLTVV.

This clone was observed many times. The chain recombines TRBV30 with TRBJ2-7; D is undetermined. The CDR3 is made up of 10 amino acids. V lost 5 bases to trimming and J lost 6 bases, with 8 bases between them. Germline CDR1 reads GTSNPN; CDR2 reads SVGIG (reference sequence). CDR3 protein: CAWGDAEQYF. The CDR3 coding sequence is TGTGCCTGGGGGGATGCCGAGCAGTACTTC.

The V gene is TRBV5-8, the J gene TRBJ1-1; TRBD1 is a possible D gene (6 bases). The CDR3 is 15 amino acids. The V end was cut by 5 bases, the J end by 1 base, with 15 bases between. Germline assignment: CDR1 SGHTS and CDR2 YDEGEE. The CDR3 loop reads CASRRWGAKNTEAFF. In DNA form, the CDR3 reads TGTGCCAGCAGACGTTGGGGGGCGAAGAACACTGAAGCTTTCTTT.